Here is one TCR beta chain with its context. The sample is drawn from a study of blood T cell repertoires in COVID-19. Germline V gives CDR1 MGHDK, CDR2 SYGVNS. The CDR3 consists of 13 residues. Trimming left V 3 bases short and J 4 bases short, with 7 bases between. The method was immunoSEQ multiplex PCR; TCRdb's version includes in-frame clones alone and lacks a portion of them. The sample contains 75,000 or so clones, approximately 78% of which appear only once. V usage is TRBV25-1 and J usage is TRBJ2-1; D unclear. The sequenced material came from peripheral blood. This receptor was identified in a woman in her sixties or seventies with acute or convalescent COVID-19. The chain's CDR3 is CASSEYYYNEQFF. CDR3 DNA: TGTGCCAGCAGTGAGTATTATTACAATGAGCAGTTCTTC.